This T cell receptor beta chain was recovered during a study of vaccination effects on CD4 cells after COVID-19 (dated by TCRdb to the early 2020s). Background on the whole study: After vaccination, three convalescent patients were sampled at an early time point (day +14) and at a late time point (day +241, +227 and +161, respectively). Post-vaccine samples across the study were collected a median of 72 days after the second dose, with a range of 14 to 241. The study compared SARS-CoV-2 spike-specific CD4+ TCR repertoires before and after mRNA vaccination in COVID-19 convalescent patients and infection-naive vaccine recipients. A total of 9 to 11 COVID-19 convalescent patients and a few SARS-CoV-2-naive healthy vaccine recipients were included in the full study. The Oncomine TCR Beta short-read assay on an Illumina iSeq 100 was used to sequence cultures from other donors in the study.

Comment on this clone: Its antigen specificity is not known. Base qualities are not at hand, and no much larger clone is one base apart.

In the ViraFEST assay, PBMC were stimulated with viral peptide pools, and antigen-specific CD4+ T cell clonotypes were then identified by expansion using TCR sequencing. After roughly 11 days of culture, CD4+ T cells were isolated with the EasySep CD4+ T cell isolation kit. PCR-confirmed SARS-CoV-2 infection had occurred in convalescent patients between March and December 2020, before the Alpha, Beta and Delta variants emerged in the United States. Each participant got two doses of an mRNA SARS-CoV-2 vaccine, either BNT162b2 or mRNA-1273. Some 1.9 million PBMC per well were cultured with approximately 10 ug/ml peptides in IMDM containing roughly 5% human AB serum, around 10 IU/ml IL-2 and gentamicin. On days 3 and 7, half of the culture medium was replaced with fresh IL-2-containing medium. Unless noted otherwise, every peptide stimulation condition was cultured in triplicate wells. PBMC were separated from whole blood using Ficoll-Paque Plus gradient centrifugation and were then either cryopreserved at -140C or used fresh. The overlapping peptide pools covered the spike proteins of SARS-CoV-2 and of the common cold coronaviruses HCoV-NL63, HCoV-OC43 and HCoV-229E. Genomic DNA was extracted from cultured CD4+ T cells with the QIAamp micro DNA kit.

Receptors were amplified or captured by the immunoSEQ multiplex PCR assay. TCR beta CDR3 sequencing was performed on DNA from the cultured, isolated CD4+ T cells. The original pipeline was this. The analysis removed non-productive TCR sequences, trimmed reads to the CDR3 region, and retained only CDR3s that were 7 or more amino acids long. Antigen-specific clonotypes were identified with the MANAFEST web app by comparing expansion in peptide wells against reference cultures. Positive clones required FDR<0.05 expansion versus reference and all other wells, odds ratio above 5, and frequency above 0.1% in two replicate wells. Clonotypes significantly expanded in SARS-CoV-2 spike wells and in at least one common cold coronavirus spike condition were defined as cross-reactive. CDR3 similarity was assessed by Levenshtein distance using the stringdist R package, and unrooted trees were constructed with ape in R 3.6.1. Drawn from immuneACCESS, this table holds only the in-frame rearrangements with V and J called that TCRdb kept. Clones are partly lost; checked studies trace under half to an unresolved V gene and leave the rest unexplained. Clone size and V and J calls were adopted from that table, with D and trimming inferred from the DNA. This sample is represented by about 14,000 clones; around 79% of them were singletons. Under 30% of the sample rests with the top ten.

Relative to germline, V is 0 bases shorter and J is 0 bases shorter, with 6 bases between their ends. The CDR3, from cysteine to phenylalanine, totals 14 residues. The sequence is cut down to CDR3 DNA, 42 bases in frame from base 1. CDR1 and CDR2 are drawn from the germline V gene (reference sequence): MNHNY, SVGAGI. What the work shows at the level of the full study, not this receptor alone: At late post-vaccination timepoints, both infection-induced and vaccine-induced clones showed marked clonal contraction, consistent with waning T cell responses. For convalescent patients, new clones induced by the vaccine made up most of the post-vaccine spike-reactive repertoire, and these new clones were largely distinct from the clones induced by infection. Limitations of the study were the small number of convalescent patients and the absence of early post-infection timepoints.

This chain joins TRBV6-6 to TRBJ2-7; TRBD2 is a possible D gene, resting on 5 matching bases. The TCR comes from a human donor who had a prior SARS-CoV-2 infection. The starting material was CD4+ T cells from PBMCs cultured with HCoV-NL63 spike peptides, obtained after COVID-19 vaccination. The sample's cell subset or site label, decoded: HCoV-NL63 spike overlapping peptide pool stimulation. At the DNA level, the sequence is TGTGCCAGCAGTTACTCGAGGGTCTCCTACGAGCAGTACTTC. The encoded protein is CASSYSRVSYEQYF.